This TCR beta chain was found in a study of T-cell reconstitution after alpha-beta-depleted transplantation in children. Study results and limitations: Expanded graft clones numbering several hundred reportedly gave rise to alpha-beta T cells about two months after transplant. TCRbeta diversity was high at day 60 in some patients (a result of surviving recipient T cells and thymic progenitors). From newly produced T cells came most of the T-cell counts and diversity one year after transplant.

With respect to this clonotype: The antigen is not known.

Unique molecular identifiers were incorporated during preparation of the TCRbeta library. TCRdb used MiXCR to reprocess the PCR reads, holding one entry per CDR3 protein. The sample lists approximately 98,000 distinct CDR3 sequences; about 6.4% were seen once. This CDR3 is 14 amino acids long. Germline-derived CDR1 and CDR2 are SGDLS and YYNGEE. Trimming took 1 base from V and 2 from J, leaving 9 bases between them. This specimen was PBMCs, mostly from graft donor cells, taken 360 days after TCRalphabeta/CD19-depleted stem cell transplant. This receptor was obtained from a male patient aged 2-9 years who had a stem cell transplant for acute lymphoblastic leukemia, so the T cells may come from the graft donor. The chain employs TRBV9 and TRBJ1-2; maybe TRBD1 (5 bases). CDR3 sequence: CASSVSGKNYGYTF. CDR3 nucleotide sequence: TGTGCCAGCAGCGTATCAGGGAAAAACTATGGCTACACCTTC.